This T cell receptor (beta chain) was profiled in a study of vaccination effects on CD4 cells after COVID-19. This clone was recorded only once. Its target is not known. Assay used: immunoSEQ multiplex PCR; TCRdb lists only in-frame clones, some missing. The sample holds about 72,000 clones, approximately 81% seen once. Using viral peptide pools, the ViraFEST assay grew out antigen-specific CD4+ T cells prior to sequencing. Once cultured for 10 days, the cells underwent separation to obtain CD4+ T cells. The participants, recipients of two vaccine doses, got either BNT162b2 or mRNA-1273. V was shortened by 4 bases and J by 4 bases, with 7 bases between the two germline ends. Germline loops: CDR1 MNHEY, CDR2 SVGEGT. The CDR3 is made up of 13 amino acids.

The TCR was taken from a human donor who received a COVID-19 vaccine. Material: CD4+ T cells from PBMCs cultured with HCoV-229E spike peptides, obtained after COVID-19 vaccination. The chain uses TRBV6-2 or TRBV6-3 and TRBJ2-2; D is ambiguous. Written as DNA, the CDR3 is TGTGCCAGCAGTTTCTCAAGCACCGGGGAGCTGTTTTTT. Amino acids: CASSFSSTGELFF.